The next 32 T cell receptor beta chains were all read from a single sample in a study of PD-1 blockade in classical Hodgkin lymphoma. Profiled with immunoSEQ multiplex PCR; TCRdb holds only in-frame clones, not every one. The repertoire holds some 31,000 clones, with about 71% as singletons. Every single patient, without exception, relapsed after autologous stem cell transplantation, and brentuximab vedotin exposure varied. The sequencing here drew on peripheral blood mononuclear cells (PBMCs), taken before the second cycle of nivolumab. The source of these receptors is a human donor with classical Hodgkin lymphoma.

V usage is TRBV19 and J usage is TRBJ2-2; D gene ambiguous. Germline values: CDR1 LNHDA, CDR2 SQIVND (reference sequence). The CDR3 is 17 amino acids. Trimming cost V 5 bases and J 0 bases, with 16 bases left between them. The CDR3 is CASSLNDLRPNTGELFF. CDR3 in DNA: TGTGCCAGTAGTCTGAACGACCTACGACCGAACACCGGGGAGCTGTTTTTT.

The gene calls are TRBV7-2 and TRBJ1-6; 12 nucleotides line up with TRBD1. Germline loops: CDR1 SGHTA, CDR2 FQGNSA. The CDR3 loop spans 19 amino acids. V was pared by 5 bases and J by 6 bases, with 14 bases of the junction left unmatched. CDR3 loop: CASSPGVRDRGRSNSPLHF. For the CDR3, the DNA is TGTGCCAGCAGCCCCGGGGTTCGGGACAGGGGGCGTAGTAATTCACCCCTCCACTTT.

The chain links TRBV19 to TRBJ1-1; possible D gene TRBD1, 6 bases. The CDR3 is 13 amino acids. The germline gives CDR1 LNHDA, CDR2 SQIVND (reference sequence). Trimming removed 5 bases at V and 4 bases at J, with 11 bases between. This CDR3 is CASSHLRGTEAFF. As DNA, the CDR3 is TGTGCCAGTAGTCATCTCAGGGGCACTGAAGCTTTCTTT.

A few counts support this clone. The J gene is TRBJ1-4, the V gene TRBV6-1; perhaps TRBD1 as D (5 bases). The V and J ends lost 1 base and 4 bases respectively, with 7 bases between them. This CDR3 has 14 residues. Germline values: CDR1 MNHNS, CDR2 SASEGT. Here the CDR3 DNA reads TGTGCCAGCAGTGAAGAACAGGTTAATGAAAAACTGTTTTTT. This translates into CASSEEQVNEKLFF.

This clone was recorded a few times. The CDR3 reads CASSFEPDRGYTIYF. The CDR3 DNA is TGTGCCAGCAGCTTTGAACCGGACAGGGGATACACCATATATTTT. The gene calls are TRBV7-9 and TRBJ1-3, with TRBD1 matching over 9 bases. V lost 3 bases to trimming and J lost 8 bases; unmatched junction nucleotides: 8. The CDR3 is made up of 15 amino acids. Germline-derived CDR1 and CDR2 are SEHNR and FQNEAQ (reference sequence). The full variable domain, its missing parts supplied by reference TRBV7-9 and TRBJ1-3, is DTGVSQNPRHKITKRGQNVTFRCDPISEHNRLYWYRQTLGQGPEFLTYFQNEAQLEKSRLLSDRFSAERPKGSFSTLEIQRTEQGDSAMYLCASSFEPDRGYTIYFGEGSWLTVV.

The rearrangement links TRBV18 to TRBJ2-4; D is perhaps TRBD1 or TRBD2 (5 bases each). The CDR3 is 13 amino acids. The V end lost 5 bases, the J end lost 9 bases, and 14 bases lay between the germline ends. CDR1 and CDR2 (germline): KGHSH, LQKENI. This chain's CDR3 is CASSGTSGPIQYF. Written as DNA, the CDR3 is TGTGCCAGCTCAGGGACCTCCGGCCCCATTCAGTACTTC.

This clone was seen a few times. This chain links TRBV5-4 with TRBJ1-1; D call uncertain. V was shortened by 0 bases and J by 6 bases, with 9 bases between the two germline ends. The CDR3 contains 13 residues. Per germline, CDR1 SGHNT and CDR2 YYREEE (reference sequence). The chain's CDR3 is CASSLGKLPEAFF. The DNA of the CDR3 is TGTGCCAGCAGCTTGGGGAAGCTTCCTGAAGCTTTCTTT.

This clone was seen a single time. The rearrangement joins TRBV11-2 to TRBJ2-1; D not certain. CDR1 SGHAT and CDR2 FQNNGV come from the germline V gene. This CDR3 has 15 amino acids. The ends were cut back, 7 bases at V and 9 bases at J, with 22 bases in the middle. The CDR3 reads CASTHYYRAAPEQFF. The CDR3 DNA sequence: TGTGCCAGCACCCATTACTACCGAGCAGCACCTGAGCAGTTCTTC.

V usage is TRBV6-1 and J usage is TRBJ1-5; D perhaps matches TRBD1 (6 bases). Germline CDR1 is MNHNS and CDR2 is SASEGT. V was pared by 6 bases and J by 0 bases, with 12 bases between. This CDR3 contains 15 residues. CDR3 DNA sequence: TGTGCCAGCAGCCCGGGGGCCTATAGCAATCAGCCCCAGCATTTT. Translation: CASSPGAYSNQPQHF.

The chain links TRBV7-6 to TRBJ1-1, with D unresolved. Germline V gene data show CDR1 as SGHVS and CDR2 as FNYEAQ. V was shortened by 2 bases and J by 2 bases, with 12 bases between the two germline ends. The CDR3 consists of 15 residues. The DNA of the CDR3 is TGTGCCAGCAGCTTATCCCCATCTAGTAACACTGAAGCTTTCTTT. The encoded protein is CASSLSPSSNTEAFF.

V usage is TRBV13 and J usage is TRBJ1-2, with D maybe TRBD1 (5 bases). The CDR3 runs 16 residues. Germline loops: CDR1 PRHDT, CDR2 FYEKMQ (reference sequence). The ends were cut back, 8 bases at V and 6 bases at J, with 25 bases in the middle. CDR3 loop: CASGLFQQVLLDGYTF. CDR3 DNA sequence: TGTGCCAGCGGACTTTTCCAACAGGTATTGTTAGATGGCTACACCTTC.

The chain couples TRBV10-3 to TRBJ2-5, with D perhaps matching TRBD2 (6 bases). The end of the DNA is better explained by TRBJ2-7, so the J call may be wrong. The CDR3 runs to 16 residues. The germline V gene encodes CDR1 ENHRY and CDR2 SYGVKD. CDR3 DNA: TGTGCCATCAGTGAGTTGGTTGGGGCGGGGATCTACGAGCAGTACTTC. Residues: CAISELVGAGIYEQYF.

The chain uses TRBV2 and TRBJ2-1; TRBD2 matches 10 bases. Germline trimming cut 2 bases from V and 6 bases from J; bases unmatched to any gene: 7. CDR3 size: 16 residues. Germline V gene lookup returns CDR1 SNHLY and CDR2 FYNNEI. The DNA of the CDR3 is TGTGCCAGCAGTGAATGGGCTAGCGGGGGATTCAATGAGCAGTTCTTC. It yields the protein CASSEWASGGFNEQFF.

This chain joins TRBV7-3 and TRBJ2-1, with 11 bases lining up with TRBD2. The CDR3 runs 15 residues. Germline CDR1 SGHTA, CDR2 FQGTGA. V trimming: 5 bases; J trimming: 3 bases; junction bases outside the gene matches: 3. The CDR3 bases are TGTGCCAGCAGCATTACTAGCGGGGGCTACAATGAGCAGTTCTTC. Translated: CASSITSGGYNEQFF. Combining the CDR3 with reference TRBV7-3 and TRBJ2-1 gives the whole variable domain GAGVSQTPSNKVTEKGKYVELRCDPISGHTALYWYRQSLGQGPEFLIYFQGTGAADDSGLPNDRFFAVRPEGSVSTLKIQRTERGDSAVYLCASSITSGGYNEQFFGPGTRLTVL.

A few counts support this clone. This rearrangement joins TRBV27 to TRBJ2-3; possibly TRBD2 for D (6 bases). Germline V gives CDR1 MNHEY, CDR2 SMNVEV (reference sequence). The CDR3 length is 16 residues. V was pared by 2 bases and J by 2 bases, with 14 bases between. DNA of the CDR3: TGTGCCAGCAGTTTACTATCCCGGGGGACCACAGATACGCAGTATTTT. Its protein product is CASSLLSRGTTDTQYF.

The chain employs TRBV6-5 and TRBJ1-3, with a possible D match to TRBD1 (5 bases). From germline, CDR1 is MNHEY and CDR2 SVGAGI. The CDR3 has 15 residues. V was cut by 6 bases and J by 3 bases, with 15 bases left in between. The CDR3 sequence: CASSLGGAVGNTIYF. The DNA of the CDR3 is TGTGCCAGCAGCCTGGGAGGGGCGGTTGGAAACACCATATATTTT.

The genes are TRBV19 and TRBJ2-3; TRBD2 matches 7 bases. Germline V gives CDR1 LNHDA, CDR2 SQIVND (reference sequence). The CDR3 runs 13 residues. J gave up 6 bases and V 5 bases, and 5 bases lay outside the gene matches. The DNA of the CDR3 is TGTGCCAGTAGTTCCCTCGGGGGGGATACGCAGTATTTT. Encoded protein: CASSSLGGDTQYF.

V usage is TRBV5-1 and J usage is TRBJ2-1, with D maybe TRBD2 (6 bases). V gave up 3 bases and J gave up 6 bases, with 10 bases separating them. The CDR3 has 13 residues. The germline V gene has CDR1 SGHRS and CDR2 YFSETQ. CDR3 coding DNA: TGCGCCAGCAGCTGGGGGGTCGGCAATGAGCAGTTCTTC. It yields the protein CASSWGVGNEQFF.

In this sample, this clone turned up a few times. The chain joins TRBV19 to TRBJ2-7; maybe TRBD2 (6 bases). This CDR3 has 13 residues. Trimming pared 6 bases from V and 2 bases from J, leaving 11 bases between. Germline CDR1 LNHDA, CDR2 SQIVND (reference sequence). CDR3 region: CASRRLGAYEQYF. CDR3 nucleotides: TGTGCCAGTAGAAGACTAGGAGCCTACGAGCAGTACTTC.

The chain combines TRBV5-4 with TRBJ2-1, with D hard to call. V lost 2 bases and J 9 bases, leaving 9 bases between the germline ends. CDR3 length: 12 amino acids. CDR1 and CDR2 from the germline V gene are SGHNT and YYREEE (reference sequence). CDR3: CASSLPGREQFF. Written as DNA, the CDR3 is TGTGCCAGCAGCTTACCAGGACGTGAGCAGTTCTTC.

V is TRBV7-9 and J is TRBJ2-4, with D perhaps TRBD2 (7 bases). With 8 bases removed from V and 1 base from J, the gap between germline ends came to 12 bases. Germline-derived CDR1 and CDR2 are SEHNR and FQNEAQ (reference sequence). The CDR3 is made up of 14 amino acids. CDR3 DNA sequence: TGTGCCAGCGGCGGGGGCAACGCCAAAAACATTCAGTACTTC. Translated, it gives CASGGGNAKNIQYF.

This clone was found a few times. The chain is built from TRBV2 and TRBJ1-1; weak D call: TRBD1 (6 bases). The V end lost 7 bases, the J end lost 1 base, and 19 bases lay between the germline ends. Germline V gene lookup returns CDR1 SNHLY and CDR2 FYNNEI. This CDR3 is 16 amino acids long. CDR3 in amino acids: CASINTFGTKNTEAFF. As DNA, the CDR3 is TGTGCCAGCATCAATACATTCGGGACAAAGAACACTGAAGCTTTCTTT.

This chain joins TRBV6-6 and TRBJ1-5; D unresolved. This CDR3 contains 15 residues. CDR1 and CDR2 (germline): MNHNY, SVGAGI (reference sequence). Trimming took off 5 bases at V and 4 bases at J, with 15 bases between the two ends. CDR3 region: CASSLIWDENQPQHF. For the CDR3, the DNA is TGTGCCAGCAGTCTGATCTGGGATGAAAATCAGCCCCAGCATTTT.

The CDR3 nucleotides read TGTGCCAGCAGCTTAACGGGGGAGGATGAGCAGTTCTTC. Translating it yields CASSLTGEDEQFF. V gene TRBV7-9 combines with J gene TRBJ2-1; D perhaps matches TRBD2 (6 bases). The CDR3 consists of 13 residues. Trimming left V 2 bases short and J 8 bases short, with 10 bases between. Germline CDR1 is SEHNR and CDR2 is FQNEAQ (reference sequence).

This clone was counted a single time. CDR3 protein: CASSGQGIGDYGYTF. Here the CDR3 DNA reads TGTGCCAGCAGCGGACAGGGAATCGGTGACTATGGCTACACCTTC. The rearrangement joins TRBV5-6 to TRBJ1-2; TRBD1 agrees at 8 bases. The CDR3 runs to 15 residues. V lost 4 bases and J lost 3; bases outside the gene matches: 8. CDR1 SGHDT and CDR2 YYEEEE come from the germline V gene. Together with reference TRBV5-6 and TRBJ1-2, the CDR3 gives the full variable domain: DAGVTQSPTHLIKTRGQQVTLRCSPKSGHDTVSWYQQALGQGPQFIFQYYEEEERQRGNFPDRFSGHQFPNYSSELNVNALLLGDSALYLCASSGQGIGDYGYTFGSGTRLTVV.

V gene TRBV7-2 combines with J gene TRBJ1-2; 7 bases are shared with TRBD1. CDR1 is SGHTA, CDR2 FQGNSA, per germline. The CDR3 consists of 12 residues. The V and J ends lost 7 bases and 6 bases, in that order; junction bases with no gene match: 5. Written as DNA, the CDR3 is TGTGCCAGCACCTTGACAGGGAATGGCTACACCTTC. This gives the protein CASTLTGNGYTF. The complete variable domain, with remaining parts taken from reference TRBV7-2 and TRBJ1-2, reads GAGVSQSPSNKVTEKGKDVELRCDPISGHTALYWYRQSLGQGLEFLIYFQGNSAPDKSGLPSDRFSAERTGGSVSTLTIQRTQQEDSAVYLCASTLTGNGYTFGSGTRLTVV.

This clone has more than one count but fewer than ten. The J gene is TRBJ1-1, the V gene TRBV6-5, with 8 nucleotides matching TRBD1. The germline V gene encodes CDR1 MNHEY and CDR2 SVGAGI. CDR3 length: 14 residues. V was clipped by 6 bases and J by 7 bases; unmatched bases: 10. The CDR3 region is CASRPQGARIEAFF. CDR3 in DNA: TGTGCCAGCAGGCCGCAGGGGGCGCGGATTGAAGCTTTCTTT.

The gene calls are TRBV7-9 and TRBJ2-1; tentatively, D is TRBD2 (5 bases). The CDR3 length is 13 residues. V lost 5 bases, J lost 7 bases, and 12 bases lay in between. The germline V gene encodes CDR1 SEHNR and CDR2 FQNEAQ (reference sequence). The CDR3 loop is CASSKETMNEQFF. The CDR3 DNA reads as TGTGCCAGCAGCAAAGAGACTATGAATGAGCAGTTCTTC. Full variable domain (missing parts from reference TRBV7-9 and TRBJ2-1): DTGVSQNPRHKITKRGQNVTFRCDPISEHNRLYWYRQTLGQGPEFLTYFQNEAQLEKSRLLSDRFSAERPKGSFSTLEIQRTEQGDSAMYLCASSKETMNEQFFGPGTRLTVL.

The chain is built from TRBV7-2 and TRBJ1-4; no reliable D call. Germline CDR1 and CDR2: SGHTA and FQGNSA. V was trimmed by 5 bases and J by 6 bases, leaving 13 bases between them. The length of the CDR3 is 14 residues. CDR3 sequence (DNA): TGTGCCAGCAGCCCTACGAGGGTGGATGAAAAACTGTTTTTT. Its protein product is CASSPTRVDEKLFF.

This clone has a handful of counts. The chain employs TRBV6-4 and TRBJ1-1; no definite D call. Between the trimmed V and J ends, which lost 7 bases and 10 bases, there was a span of 16 bases. This CDR3 region has 12 residues. Germline V gene data show CDR1 as MRHNA and CDR2 as SNTAGT. CDR3 bases: TGTGCCAGCACCCCATCCCAACCGTCAGCTTTCTTT. It specifies CASTPSQPSAFF.

The V gene is TRBV5-1, the J gene TRBJ1-1; D is unclear. This CDR3 contains 16 residues. The germline V and J ends were trimmed by 2 bases and 5 bases, with 19 bases remaining between them. Germline V lookup: CDR1 SGHRS, CDR2 YFSETQ. CDR3 sequence (DNA): TGCGCCAGCAGCTTTTCCGGCGGATCGTCTGTGACTGAAGCTTTCTTT. Its protein product is CASSFSGGSSVTEAFF.

The rearrangement joins TRBV15 to TRBJ2-3; D ambiguous. Trimming cost V 0 bases and J 6 bases, with 10 bases left between them. The CDR3 extends over 14 amino acids. Germline V gene sequence: CDR1 LNHNV, CDR2 YYDKDF (reference sequence). The CDR3 nucleotides are TGTGCCACCAGCAGAGATGAGGAGTCTGATACGCAGTATTTT. Its protein product is CATSRDEESDTQYF. Full variable domain (outside the CDR3, taken from reference TRBV15 and TRBJ2-3): DAMVIQNPRYQVTQFGKPVTLSCSQTLNHNVMYWYQQKSSQAPKLLFHYYDKDFNNEADTPDNFQSRRPNTSFCFLDIRSPGLGDTAMYLCATSRDEESDTQYFGPGTRLTVL.